These 25 T cell receptor beta chains originate from one sample sequenced in a study of cytomegalovirus exposure and HLA in healthy donors. In the PCR, 60 Vbeta and 13 Jbeta primers were used. TCRdb's copy holds only in-frame clones and misses some; the assay was immunoSEQ multiplex PCR. The data contain approximately 170,000 clones, about 77% of them singletons. The sample taken for sequencing was PBMCs. Source of these receptors: a male donor in good health and CMV-seropositive.

The V gene is TRBV18, the J gene TRBJ2-2, with D possibly matching TRBD2 (5 bases). Trimming stripped 1 base from V and 4 bases from J, with 13 bases between. Germline V gene data show CDR1 as KGHSH and CDR2 as LQKENI. The CDR3 sequence is 16 residues long. The CDR3 region is CASSPRGPGPTGELFF. The CDR3 DNA follows: TGTGCCAGCTCACCACGAGGGCCAGGCCCCACCGGGGAGCTGTTTTTT. Drawing the rest from reference TRBV18 and TRBJ2-2, the complete variable domain is NAGVMQNPRHLVRRRGQEARLRCSPMKGHSHVYWYRQLPEEGLKFMVYLQKENIIDESGMPKERFSAEFPKEGPSILRIQQVVRGDSAAYFCASSPRGPGPTGELFFGEGSRLTVL.

The rearrangement joins TRBV11-2 to TRBJ2-1; D perhaps matches TRBD2 (6 bases). V was clipped by 2 bases and J by 8 bases, with 16 bases between them. The CDR3 contains 15 residues. The germline gives CDR1 SGHAT, CDR2 FQNNGV. CDR3 in DNA: TGTGCCAGCAGCTTATATTGGACTAACGTCGATGAGCAGTTCTTC. The encoded protein is CASSLYWTNVDEQFF.

This chain links TRBV6-6 with TRBJ1-4; D is undetermined. CDR3 length: 14 amino acids. V lost 2 bases, J lost 0 bases, and 4 bases lay in between. Germline CDR1 and CDR2: MNHNY and SVGAGI (reference sequence). CDR3 region: CASSYRATNEKLFF. The CDR3 DNA is TGTGCCAGCAGTTACCGAGCAACTAATGAAAAACTGTTTTTT.

V gene TRBV18 combines with J gene TRBJ1-2; D possibly corresponds to TRBD1 (6 bases). This CDR3 is built from 16 residues. V lost 3 bases to trimming and J lost 0 bases, with 14 bases between them. CDR1 KGHSH and CDR2 LQKENI come from the germline V gene. The CDR3 coding sequence is TGTGCCAGCTCACCCGCGGGGGGGCGTTCTAACTATGGCTACACCTTC. The encoded protein is CASSPAGGRSNYGYTF.

On this clone itself: A read error may produce the germline difference seen at one junction end. The V and J genes are TRBV7-9 and TRBJ1-4; D possibly corresponds to TRBD1 (6 bases). The CDR3 totals 13 residues. Germline assignment: CDR1 SEHNR and CDR2 FQNEAQ (reference sequence). The CDR3 coding sequence is TGTTCCAGCAGCGCCCACAGGGAGGAAAAACTGTTTTTT. This sequence encodes CSSSAHREEKLFF.

For the CDR3, the DNA is TGTGCCAGCACCCGAAGGCAGGGGGCAAATGAGCAGTTCTTC. Translation gives CASTRRQGANEQFF. This chain connects TRBV6-5 to TRBJ2-1; 8 bases line up with TRBD1. CDR1 MNHEY and CDR2 SVGAGI come from the germline V gene. Unmatched junction bases numbered 9, after V lost 7 bases and J lost 7 bases. This CDR3 spans 14 amino acids.

The chain joins TRBV6-5 to TRBJ2-7, with D possibly TRBD2 on 5 matching bases. Germline V lookup: CDR1 MNHEY, CDR2 SVGAGI. The V end was cut by 8 bases, the J end by 3 bases, with 20 bases between. This CDR3 contains 15 residues. This CDR3 reads CASWRLDGGLYEQYF. CDR3 nucleotides: TGTGCCAGCTGGCGCCTGGACGGTGGACTCTACGAGCAGTACTTC.

The chain links TRBV11-2 to TRBJ1-4, with TRBD1 identical over 7 bases. V lost 4 bases, J lost 5 bases, and 10 bases stayed unmatched. The CDR3 covers 16 residues. Germline assignment: CDR1 SGHAT and CDR2 FQNNGV. The CDR3 spells CASSSVRQGVNEKLFF. In DNA, the CDR3 is TGTGCCAGCAGCTCCGTTCGACAGGGAGTGAATGAAAAACTGTTTTTT.

The genes are TRBV4-2 and TRBJ2-2; unclear D gene. Trimming pared 6 bases from V and 2 bases from J, leaving 7 bases between. Germline CDR1 is LGHNA and CDR2 is YNFKEQ. This CDR3 has 13 residues. CDR3 nucleotide sequence: TGTGCCAGCAGGCACTCCAACACCGGGGAGCTGTTTTTT. This gives the protein CASRHSNTGELFF.

The table lists this clone with a few counts. The V gene is TRBV9, the J gene TRBJ2-1; D is perhaps TRBD2 (5 bases). Germline V gene lookup returns CDR1 SGDLS and CDR2 YYNGEE. The CDR3 totals 12 residues. Trimming left V 3 bases short and J 10 bases short, with 11 bases between. CDR3 loop: CASSGVGEEQFF. The CDR3 DNA is TGTGCCAGCAGCGGTGTTGGGGAGGAGCAGTTCTTC.

This clone was picked up one time. The chain employs TRBV7-9 and TRBJ2-1, with 7 bases identical to TRBD2. The junction had 1 base not matched to a gene; V was cut back by 2 bases and J by 3 bases. The CDR3 is made up of 14 amino acids. Germline V CDR1 and CDR2: SEHNR, FQNEAQ (reference sequence). CDR3 sequence: CASSLLADYNEQFF. In DNA form, the CDR3 reads TGTGCCAGCAGCTTACTAGCGGACTACAATGAGCAGTTCTTC.

CDR3 residues: CASSLPLTGTYEQYF. DNA for the CDR3: TGTGCCAGCAGCTTACCCTTGACAGGGACCTACGAGCAGTACTTC. The chain carries TRBV11-2 and TRBJ2-7, with TRBD1 matching 7 bases. J was trimmed by 2 bases and V by 2 bases; bases with no gene match: 6. Germline-derived CDR1 and CDR2 are SGHAT and FQNNGV. The CDR3 totals 15 residues.

In this sample, this clone turned up a few times. This chain connects TRBV7-2 to TRBJ2-3; TRBD2 matches 11 bases. The V gene end was trimmed by 0 bases and the J gene end by 2 bases; junction bases not matched to a gene: 1. Germline assignment: CDR1 SGHTA and CDR2 FQGNSA. CDR3 size: 16 residues. CDR3 sequence reads: CASSLASGGATDTQYF. For the CDR3, the DNA is TGTGCCAGCAGCTTAGCTAGCGGGGGGGCCACAGATACGCAGTATTTT.

V is TRBV10-2 and J is TRBJ1-6; possibly TRBD1 for D (5 bases). The CDR3 is made up of 16 amino acids. With 6 bases removed from V and 9 bases from J, the gap between germline ends came to 21 bases. CDR1 and CDR2 (germline): WSHSY, SAAADI. In DNA, the CDR3 is TGCGCCAGCAGGCCCGCCGCTGGGGGAGGCGGTTCACCCCTCCACTTT. It translates to CASRPAAGGGGSPLHF.

The chain is built from TRBV18 and TRBJ1-2, with 9 bases lining up with TRBD1. Germline V gene sequence: CDR1 KGHSH, CDR2 LQKENI. The trim removed 3 bases at V and 4 bases at J, leaving 6 bases unmatched. The CDR3 runs 15 residues. The CDR3 coding sequence is TGTGCCAGCTCACCCGAGTCGGACAGGGGCTATGGCTACACCTTC. Protein sequence: CASSPESDRGYGYTF.

The chain employs TRBV7-9 and TRBJ1-2, with 7 bases identical to TRBD1. Germline CDR1 reads SEHNR; CDR2 reads FQNEAQ (reference sequence). After removal of 5 bases from V and 8 bases from J, the junction contained 5 bases not matched to a gene. This CDR3 is built from 12 residues. The CDR3 DNA reads as TGTGCCAGCAGCCATACAGGGGACGGCTACACCTTC. Its translation: CASSHTGDGYTF.

The chain has TRBV6-6 and TRBJ2-2; D is undetermined. This CDR3 comprises 16 residues. The germline V and J ends were trimmed by 2 bases and 7 bases, with 17 bases remaining between them. CDR1 MNHNY and CDR2 SVGAGI come from the germline V gene (reference sequence). CDR3 coding DNA: TGTGCCAGCAGTTACAAACTCGGGTCCCTTGGCGGGGAGCTGTTTTTT. It is translated as CASSYKLGSLGGELFF.

V gene TRBV18 combines with J gene TRBJ2-1; D not certain. The CDR3 has 14 amino acids. Trimming left V 1 base short and J 6 bases short, with 10 bases between. CDR1 and CDR2 from the germline V gene are KGHSH and LQKENI. CDR3 amino acids: CASSPQKGGNEQFF. In DNA, the CDR3 is TGTGCCAGCTCACCACAAAAAGGCGGCAATGAGCAGTTCTTC.

The chain links TRBV18 to TRBJ2-2; a possible D gene is TRBD2 (6 bases). This CDR3 has 16 residues. Germline V gene sequence: CDR1 KGHSH, CDR2 LQKENI. V lost 4 bases and J 3 bases, leaving 15 bases between the germline ends. For the CDR3, the DNA is TGTGCCAGCTCACTAATACAAGGGACTTACACCGGGGAGCTGTTTTTT. It translates to CASSLIQGTYTGELFF.

The J gene is TRBJ2-3, the V gene TRBV5-1, with TRBD2 matching over 9 bases. V lost 0 bases and J lost 3; bases outside the gene matches: 8. The CDR3 sequence is 17 residues long. Germline assignment: CDR1 SGHRS and CDR2 YFSETQ. The CDR3 bases are TGCGCCAGCAGCTTGGGGCCAGCGGGGGGAGATACAGATACGCAGTATTTT. It is translated as CASSLGPAGGDTDTQYF.

The chain uses TRBV6-1 and TRBJ1-1; 7 nucleotides match TRBD1. Germline V gene lookup returns CDR1 MNHNS and CDR2 SASEGT. The CDR3 has 14 residues. J lost 6 bases, V lost 10 bases, and 14 bases had no gene match. Here the CDR3 reads CATTRDSEGSEAFF. In DNA form, the CDR3 reads TGTGCCACTACCCGGGACAGTGAGGGGTCTGAAGCTTTCTTT.

The chain has TRBV5-1 and TRBJ2-3; possibly TRBD2 for D (6 bases). The CDR3 spans 14 residues. CDR1 is SGHRS and CDR2 is YFSETQ in the germline V gene. Trimming took off 6 bases at V and 4 bases at J, with 15 bases between the two ends. CDR3 bases: TGCGCCAGCATCAATACGGGGGATGCAGATACGCAGTATTTT. It translates to CASINTGDADTQYF.

The chain links TRBV19 to TRBJ2-1, with 9 bases lining up with TRBD1. Germline V gene sequence: CDR1 LNHDA, CDR2 SQIVND (reference sequence). CDR3 length equals 14 residues. The trim removed 6 bases at V and 2 bases at J, leaving 2 bases unmatched. The CDR3 is CASRGDRAYNEQFF. DNA for the CDR3: TGTGCCAGTAGAGGGGACAGGGCCTACAATGAGCAGTTCTTC. The whole variable domain, remainder taken from reference TRBV19 and TRBJ2-1, is DGGITQSPKYLFRKEGQNVTLSCEQNLNHDAMYWYRQDPGQGLRLIYYSQIVNDFQKGDIAEGYSVSREKKESFPLTVTSAQKNPTAFYLCASRGDRAYNEQFFGPGTRLTVL.

The chain uses TRBV7-8 and TRBJ2-2; TRBD2 aligns across 8 bases. The J segment lost 5 bases and the V segment lost 8 bases, leaving 13 bases of the junction unmatched. This CDR3 has 16 amino acids. The V gene's germline CDR1 is SGHVS and CDR2 FQNEAQ. CDR3 amino acids: CASVQRGRKKTGELFF. The CDR3 nucleotides are TGTGCCAGCGTCCAGCGGGGGAGAAAAAAAACCGGGGAGCTGTTTTTT. Looking up the rest from reference TRBV7-8 and TRBJ2-2 gives the full variable domain: GAGVSQSPRYKVAKRGQDVALRCDPISGHVSLFWYQQALGQGPEFLTYFQNEAQLDKSGLPSDRFFAERPEGSVSTLKIQRTQQEDSAVYLCASVQRGRKKTGELFFGEGSRLTVL.

The chain recombines TRBV30 with TRBJ1-2; D unresolved. Trimming pared 4 bases from V and 8 bases from J, leaving 14 bases between. Germline CDR1 reads GTSNPN; CDR2 reads SVGIG (reference sequence). The length of the CDR3 is 12 residues. The CDR3 loop is CAWTPNGRGYTF. The CDR3 nucleotides read TGTGCCTGGACCCCCAACGGGAGGGGCTACACCTTC. Using reference TRBV30 and TRBJ1-2 for the parts outside the CDR3, the full variable domain is SQTIHQWPATLVQPVGSPLSLECTVEGTSNPNLYWYRQAAGRGLQLLFYSVGIGQISSEVPQNLSASRPQDRQFILSSKKLLLSDSGFYLCAWTPNGRGYTFGSGTRLTVV.